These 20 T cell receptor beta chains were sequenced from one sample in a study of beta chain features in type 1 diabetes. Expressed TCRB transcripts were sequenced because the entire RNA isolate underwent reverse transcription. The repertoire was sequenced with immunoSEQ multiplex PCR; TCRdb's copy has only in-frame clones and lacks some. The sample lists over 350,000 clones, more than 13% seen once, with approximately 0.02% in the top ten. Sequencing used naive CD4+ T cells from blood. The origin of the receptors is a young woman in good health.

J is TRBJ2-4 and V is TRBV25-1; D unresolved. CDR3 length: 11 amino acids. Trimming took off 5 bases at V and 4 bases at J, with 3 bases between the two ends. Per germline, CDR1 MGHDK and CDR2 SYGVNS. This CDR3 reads CASSSKNIQYF. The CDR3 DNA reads TGTGCCAGCAGTTCGAAAAACATTCAGTACTTC.

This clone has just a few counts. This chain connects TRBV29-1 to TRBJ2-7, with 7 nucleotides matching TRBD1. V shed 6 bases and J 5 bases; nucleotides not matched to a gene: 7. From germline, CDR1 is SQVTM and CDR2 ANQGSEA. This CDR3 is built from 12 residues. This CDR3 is CSVPGQSDEQYF. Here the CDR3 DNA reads TGCAGCGTACCGGGACAGTCAGACGAGCAGTACTTC.

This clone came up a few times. For the CDR3, the DNA is TGCAGCGGGGGTAGGGGAACTCAAGAGACCCAGTACTTC. Translation gives CSGGRGTQETQYF. The chain has TRBV29-1 and TRBJ2-5; TRBD1 might be the D (5 bases). This CDR3 is 13 amino acids long. Per germline, CDR1 SQVTM and CDR2 ANQGSEA. The germline V and J ends were trimmed by 7 bases and 2 bases, with 14 bases remaining between them.

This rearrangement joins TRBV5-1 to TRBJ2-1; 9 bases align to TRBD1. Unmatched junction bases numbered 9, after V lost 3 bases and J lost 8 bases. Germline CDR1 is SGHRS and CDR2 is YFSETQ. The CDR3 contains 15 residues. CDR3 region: CASSSPGQGRYEQFF. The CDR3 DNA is TGCGCCAGCAGCTCCCCGGGACAGGGACGTTATGAGCAGTTCTTC.

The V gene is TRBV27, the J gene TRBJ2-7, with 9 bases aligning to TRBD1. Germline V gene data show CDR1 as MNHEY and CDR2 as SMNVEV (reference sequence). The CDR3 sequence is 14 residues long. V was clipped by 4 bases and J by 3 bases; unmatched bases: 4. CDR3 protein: CASSSQTGGYEQYF. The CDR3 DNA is TGTGCCAGCAGTTCTCAGACAGGGGGCTACGAGCAGTACTTC.

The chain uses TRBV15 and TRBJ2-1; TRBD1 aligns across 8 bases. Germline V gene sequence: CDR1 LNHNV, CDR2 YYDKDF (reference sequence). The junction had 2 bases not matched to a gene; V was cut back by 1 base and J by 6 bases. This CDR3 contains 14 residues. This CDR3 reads CATSRGTGSNEQFF. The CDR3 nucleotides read TGTGCCACCAGCAGAGGGACAGGGAGCAATGAGCAGTTCTTC.

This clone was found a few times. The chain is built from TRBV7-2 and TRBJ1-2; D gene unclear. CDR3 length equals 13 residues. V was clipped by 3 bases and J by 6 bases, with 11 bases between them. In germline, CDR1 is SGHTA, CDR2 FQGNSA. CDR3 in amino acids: CASSFNARDGYTF. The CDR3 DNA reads TGTGCCAGCAGCTTCAACGCGAGGGATGGCTACACCTTC. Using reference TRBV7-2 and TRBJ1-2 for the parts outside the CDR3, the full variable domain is GAGVSQSPSNKVTEKGKDVELRCDPISGHTALYWYRQSLGQGLEFLIYFQGNSAPDKSGLPSDRFSAERTGGSVSTLTIQRTQQEDSAVYLCASSFNARDGYTFGSGTRLTVV.

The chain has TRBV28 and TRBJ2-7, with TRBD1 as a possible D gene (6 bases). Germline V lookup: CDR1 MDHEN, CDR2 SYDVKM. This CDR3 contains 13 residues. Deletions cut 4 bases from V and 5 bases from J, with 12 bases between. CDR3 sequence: CASSSQGFHEQYF. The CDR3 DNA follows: TGTGCCAGCAGTTCACAGGGTTTCCACGAGCAGTACTTC.

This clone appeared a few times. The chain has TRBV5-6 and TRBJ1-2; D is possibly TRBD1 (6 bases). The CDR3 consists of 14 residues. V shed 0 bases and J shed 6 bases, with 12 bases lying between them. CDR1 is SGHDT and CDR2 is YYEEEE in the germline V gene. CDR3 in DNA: TGTGCCAGCAGCTTGGAGGCGAGGGGGAATGGCTACACCTTC. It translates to CASSLEARGNGYTF.

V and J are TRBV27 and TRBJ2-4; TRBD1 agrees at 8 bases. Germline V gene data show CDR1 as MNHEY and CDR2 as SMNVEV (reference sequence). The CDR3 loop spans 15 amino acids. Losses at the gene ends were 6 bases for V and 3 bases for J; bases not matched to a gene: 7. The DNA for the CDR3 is TGTGCCAGCAGCACCCATGGGACAGGCAAAAACATTCAGTACTTC. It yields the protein CASSTHGTGKNIQYF.

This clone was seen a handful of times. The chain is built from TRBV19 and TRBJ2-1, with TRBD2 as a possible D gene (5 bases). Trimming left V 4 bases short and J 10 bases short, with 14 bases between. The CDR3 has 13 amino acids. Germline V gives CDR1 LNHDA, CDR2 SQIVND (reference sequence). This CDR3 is CASSTEGRGEQFF. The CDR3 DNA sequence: TGTGCCAGTAGTACCGAGGGAAGAGGGGAGCAGTTCTTC. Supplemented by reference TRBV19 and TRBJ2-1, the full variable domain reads DGGITQSPKYLFRKEGQNVTLSCEQNLNHDAMYWYRQDPGQGLRLIYYSQIVNDFQKGDIAEGYSVSREKKESFPLTVTSAQKNPTAFYLCASSTEGRGEQFFGPGTRLTVL.

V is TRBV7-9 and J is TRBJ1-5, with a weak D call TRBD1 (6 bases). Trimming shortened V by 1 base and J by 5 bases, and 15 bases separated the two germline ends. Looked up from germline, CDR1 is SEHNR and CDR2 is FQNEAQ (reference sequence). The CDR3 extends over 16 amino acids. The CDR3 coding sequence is TGTGCCAGCAGCTTAGGTCGGGGCAGGGGATATCAGCCCCAGCATTTT. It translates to CASSLGRGRGYQPQHF.

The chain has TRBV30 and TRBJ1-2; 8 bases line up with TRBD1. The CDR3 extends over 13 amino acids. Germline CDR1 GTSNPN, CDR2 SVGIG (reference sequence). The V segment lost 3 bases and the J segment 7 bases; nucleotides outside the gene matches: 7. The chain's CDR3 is CAWSEQGAGGYTF. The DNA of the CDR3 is TGTGCCTGGAGCGAGCAGGGGGCCGGTGGCTACACCTTC.

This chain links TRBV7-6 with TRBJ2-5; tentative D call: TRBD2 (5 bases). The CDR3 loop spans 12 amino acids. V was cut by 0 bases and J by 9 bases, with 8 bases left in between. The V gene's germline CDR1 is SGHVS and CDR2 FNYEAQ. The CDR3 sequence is CASSLAPRAQYF. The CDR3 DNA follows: TGTGCCAGCAGCTTAGCGCCGAGGGCCCAGTACTTC.

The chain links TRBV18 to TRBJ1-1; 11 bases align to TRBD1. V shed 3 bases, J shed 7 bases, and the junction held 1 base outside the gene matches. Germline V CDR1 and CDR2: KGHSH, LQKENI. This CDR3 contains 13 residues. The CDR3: CASSPGQGVEAFF. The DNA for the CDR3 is TGTGCCAGCTCACCGGGACAGGGGGTTGAAGCTTTCTTT.

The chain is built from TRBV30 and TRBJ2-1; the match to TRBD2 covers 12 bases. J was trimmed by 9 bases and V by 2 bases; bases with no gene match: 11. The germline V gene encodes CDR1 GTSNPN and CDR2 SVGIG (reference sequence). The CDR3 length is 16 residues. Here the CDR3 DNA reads TGTGCCTGGAGTCAATCCCTCCTAGCGGGAGGGGGTGAGCAGTTCTTC. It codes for CAWSQSLLAGGGEQFF. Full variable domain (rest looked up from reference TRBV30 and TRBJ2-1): SQTIHQWPATLVQPVGSPLSLECTVEGTSNPNLYWYRQAAGRGLQLLFYSVGIGQISSEVPQNLSASRPQDRQFILSSKKLLLSDSGFYLCAWSQSLLAGGGEQFFGPGTRLTVL.

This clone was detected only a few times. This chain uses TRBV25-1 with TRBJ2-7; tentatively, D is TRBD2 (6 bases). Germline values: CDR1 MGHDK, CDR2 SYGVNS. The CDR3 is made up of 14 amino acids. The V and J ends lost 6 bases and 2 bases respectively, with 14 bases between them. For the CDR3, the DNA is TGTGCCAGCAGGCCCGGGACTCGAACCTACGAGCAGTACTTC. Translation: CASRPGTRTYEQYF.

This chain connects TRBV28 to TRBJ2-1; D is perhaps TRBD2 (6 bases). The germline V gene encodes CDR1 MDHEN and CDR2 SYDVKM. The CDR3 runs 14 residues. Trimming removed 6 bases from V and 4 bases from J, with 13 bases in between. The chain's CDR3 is CASRVPGLYNEQFF. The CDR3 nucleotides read TGTGCCAGCAGAGTCCCGGGACTGTACAATGAGCAGTTCTTC.

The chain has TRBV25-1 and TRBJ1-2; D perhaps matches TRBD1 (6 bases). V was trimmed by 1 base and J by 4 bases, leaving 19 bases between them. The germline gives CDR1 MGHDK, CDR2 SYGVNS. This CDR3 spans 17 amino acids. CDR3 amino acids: CASSEWLGSGGVYGYTF. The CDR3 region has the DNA TGTGCCAGCAGTGAATGGTTAGGCTCGGGGGGCGTCTATGGCTACACCTTC.

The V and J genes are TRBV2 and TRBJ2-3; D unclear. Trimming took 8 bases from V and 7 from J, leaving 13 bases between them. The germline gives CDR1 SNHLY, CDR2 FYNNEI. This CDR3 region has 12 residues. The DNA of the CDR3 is TGTGCCAGCCGGGTAGAGGCGTATACGCAGTATTTT. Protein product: CASRVEAYTQYF.